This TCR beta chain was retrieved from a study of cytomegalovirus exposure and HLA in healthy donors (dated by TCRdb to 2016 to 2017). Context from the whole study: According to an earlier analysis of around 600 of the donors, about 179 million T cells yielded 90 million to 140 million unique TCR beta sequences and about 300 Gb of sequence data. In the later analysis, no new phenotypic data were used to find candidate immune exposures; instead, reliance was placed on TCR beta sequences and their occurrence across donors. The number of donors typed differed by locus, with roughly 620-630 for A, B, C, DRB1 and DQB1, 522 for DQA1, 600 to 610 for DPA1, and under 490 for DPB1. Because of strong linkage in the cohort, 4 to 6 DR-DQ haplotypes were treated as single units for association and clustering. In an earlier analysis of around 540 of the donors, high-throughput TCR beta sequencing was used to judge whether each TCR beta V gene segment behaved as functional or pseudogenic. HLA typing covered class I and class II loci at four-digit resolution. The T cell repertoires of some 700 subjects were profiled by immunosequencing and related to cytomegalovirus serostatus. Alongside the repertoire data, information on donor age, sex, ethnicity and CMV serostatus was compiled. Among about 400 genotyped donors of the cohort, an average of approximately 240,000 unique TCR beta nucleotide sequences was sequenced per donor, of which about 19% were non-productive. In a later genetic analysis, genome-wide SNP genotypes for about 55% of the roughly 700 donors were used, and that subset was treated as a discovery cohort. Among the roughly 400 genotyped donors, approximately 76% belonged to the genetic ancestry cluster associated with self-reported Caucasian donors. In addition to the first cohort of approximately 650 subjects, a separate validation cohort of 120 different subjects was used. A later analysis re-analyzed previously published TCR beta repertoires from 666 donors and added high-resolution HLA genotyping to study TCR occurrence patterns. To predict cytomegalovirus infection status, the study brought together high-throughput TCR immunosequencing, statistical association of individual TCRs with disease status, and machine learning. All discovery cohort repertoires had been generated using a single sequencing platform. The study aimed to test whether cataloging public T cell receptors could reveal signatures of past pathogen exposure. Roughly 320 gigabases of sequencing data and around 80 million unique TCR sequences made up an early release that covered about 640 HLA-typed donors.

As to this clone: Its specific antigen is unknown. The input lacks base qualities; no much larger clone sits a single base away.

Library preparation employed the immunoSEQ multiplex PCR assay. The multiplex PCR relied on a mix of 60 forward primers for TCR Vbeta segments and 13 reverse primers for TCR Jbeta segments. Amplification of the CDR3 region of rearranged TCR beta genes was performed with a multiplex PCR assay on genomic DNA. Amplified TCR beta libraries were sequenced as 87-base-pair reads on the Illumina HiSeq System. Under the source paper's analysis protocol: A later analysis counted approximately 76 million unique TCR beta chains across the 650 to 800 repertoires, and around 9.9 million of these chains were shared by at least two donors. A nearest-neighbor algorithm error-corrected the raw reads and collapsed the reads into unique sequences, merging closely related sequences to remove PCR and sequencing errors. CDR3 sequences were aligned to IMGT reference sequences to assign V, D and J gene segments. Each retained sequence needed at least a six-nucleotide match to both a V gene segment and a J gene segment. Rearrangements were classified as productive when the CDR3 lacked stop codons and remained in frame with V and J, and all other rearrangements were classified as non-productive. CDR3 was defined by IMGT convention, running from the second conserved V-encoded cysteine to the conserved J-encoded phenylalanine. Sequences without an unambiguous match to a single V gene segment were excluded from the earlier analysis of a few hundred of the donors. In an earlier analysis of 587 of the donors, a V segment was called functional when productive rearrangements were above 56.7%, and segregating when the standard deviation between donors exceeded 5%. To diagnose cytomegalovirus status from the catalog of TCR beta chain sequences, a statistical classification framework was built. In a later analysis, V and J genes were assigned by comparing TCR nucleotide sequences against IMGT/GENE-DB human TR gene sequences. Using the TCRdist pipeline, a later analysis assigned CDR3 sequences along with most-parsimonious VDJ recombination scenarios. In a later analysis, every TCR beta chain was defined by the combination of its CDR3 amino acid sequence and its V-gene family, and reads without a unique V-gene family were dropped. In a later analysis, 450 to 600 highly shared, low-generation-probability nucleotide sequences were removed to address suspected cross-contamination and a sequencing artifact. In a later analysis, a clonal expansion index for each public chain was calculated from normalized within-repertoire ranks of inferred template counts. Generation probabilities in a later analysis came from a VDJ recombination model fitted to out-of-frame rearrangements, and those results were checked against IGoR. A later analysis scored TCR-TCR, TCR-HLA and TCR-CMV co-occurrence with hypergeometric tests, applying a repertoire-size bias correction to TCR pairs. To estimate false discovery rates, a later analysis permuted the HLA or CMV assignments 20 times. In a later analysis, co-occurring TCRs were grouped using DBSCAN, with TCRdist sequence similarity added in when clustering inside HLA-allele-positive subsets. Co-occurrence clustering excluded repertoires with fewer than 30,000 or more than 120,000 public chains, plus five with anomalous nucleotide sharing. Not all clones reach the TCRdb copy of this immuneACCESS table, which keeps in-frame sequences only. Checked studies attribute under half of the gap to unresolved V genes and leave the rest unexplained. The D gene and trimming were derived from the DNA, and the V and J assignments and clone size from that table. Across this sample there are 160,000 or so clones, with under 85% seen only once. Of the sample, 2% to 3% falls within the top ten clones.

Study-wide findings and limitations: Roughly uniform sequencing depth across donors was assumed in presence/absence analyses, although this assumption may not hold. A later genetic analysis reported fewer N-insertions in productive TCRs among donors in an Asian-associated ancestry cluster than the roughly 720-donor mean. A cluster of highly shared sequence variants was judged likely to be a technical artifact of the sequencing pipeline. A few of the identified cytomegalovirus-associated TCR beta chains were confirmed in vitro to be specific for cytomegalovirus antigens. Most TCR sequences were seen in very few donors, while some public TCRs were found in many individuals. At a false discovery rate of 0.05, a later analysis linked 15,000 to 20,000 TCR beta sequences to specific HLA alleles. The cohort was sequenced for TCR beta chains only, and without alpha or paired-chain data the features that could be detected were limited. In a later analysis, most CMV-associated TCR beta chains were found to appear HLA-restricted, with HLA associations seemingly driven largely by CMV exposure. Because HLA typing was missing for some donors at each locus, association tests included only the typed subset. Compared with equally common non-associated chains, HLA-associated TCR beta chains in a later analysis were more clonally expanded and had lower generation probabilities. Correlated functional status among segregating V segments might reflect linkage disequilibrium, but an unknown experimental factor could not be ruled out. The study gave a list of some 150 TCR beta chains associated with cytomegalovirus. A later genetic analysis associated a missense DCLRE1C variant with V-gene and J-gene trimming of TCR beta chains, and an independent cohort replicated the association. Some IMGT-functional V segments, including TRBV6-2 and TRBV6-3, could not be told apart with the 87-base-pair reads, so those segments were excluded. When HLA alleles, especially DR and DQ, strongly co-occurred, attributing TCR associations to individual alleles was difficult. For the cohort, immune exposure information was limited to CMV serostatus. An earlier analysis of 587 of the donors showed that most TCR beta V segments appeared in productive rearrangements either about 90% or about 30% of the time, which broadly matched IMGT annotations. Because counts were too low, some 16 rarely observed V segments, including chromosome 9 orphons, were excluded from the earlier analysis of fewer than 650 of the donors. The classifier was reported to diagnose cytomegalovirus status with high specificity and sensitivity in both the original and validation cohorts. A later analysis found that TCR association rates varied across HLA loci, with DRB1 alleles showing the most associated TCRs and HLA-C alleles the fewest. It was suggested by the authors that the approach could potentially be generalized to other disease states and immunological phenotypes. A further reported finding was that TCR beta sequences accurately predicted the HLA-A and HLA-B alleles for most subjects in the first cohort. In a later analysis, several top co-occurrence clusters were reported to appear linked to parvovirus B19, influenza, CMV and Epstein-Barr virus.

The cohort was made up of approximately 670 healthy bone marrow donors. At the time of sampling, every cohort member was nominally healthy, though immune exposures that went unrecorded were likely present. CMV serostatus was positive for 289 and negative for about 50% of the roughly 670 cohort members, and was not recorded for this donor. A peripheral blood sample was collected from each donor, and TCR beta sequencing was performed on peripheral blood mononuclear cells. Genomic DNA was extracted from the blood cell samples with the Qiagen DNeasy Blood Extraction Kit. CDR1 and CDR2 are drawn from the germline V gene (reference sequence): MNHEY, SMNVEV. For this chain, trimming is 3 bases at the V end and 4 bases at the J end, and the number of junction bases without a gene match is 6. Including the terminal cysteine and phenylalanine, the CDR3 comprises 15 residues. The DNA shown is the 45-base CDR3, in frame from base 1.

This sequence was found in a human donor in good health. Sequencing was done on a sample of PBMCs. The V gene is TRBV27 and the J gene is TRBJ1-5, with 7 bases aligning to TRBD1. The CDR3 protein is CASSFSTGANQPQHF. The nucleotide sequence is TGTGCCAGCAGTTTCAGCACAGGGGCTAATCAGCCCCAGCATTTT.